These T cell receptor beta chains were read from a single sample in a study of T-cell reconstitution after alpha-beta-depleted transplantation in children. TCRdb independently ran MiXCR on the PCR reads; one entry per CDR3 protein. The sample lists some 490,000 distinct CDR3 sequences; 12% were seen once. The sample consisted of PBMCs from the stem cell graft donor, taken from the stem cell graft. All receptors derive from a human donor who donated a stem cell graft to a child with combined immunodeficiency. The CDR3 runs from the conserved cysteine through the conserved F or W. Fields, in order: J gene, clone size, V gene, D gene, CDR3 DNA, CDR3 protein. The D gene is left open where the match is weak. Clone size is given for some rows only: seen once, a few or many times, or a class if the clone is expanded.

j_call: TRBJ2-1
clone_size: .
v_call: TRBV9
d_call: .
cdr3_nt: TGTGCCAGCAGCGGCCCGGGGCTCAAACAGGGGACTAGGAATGACCATGAGCAGTTCTTC
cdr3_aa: CASSGPGLKQGTRNDHEQFF

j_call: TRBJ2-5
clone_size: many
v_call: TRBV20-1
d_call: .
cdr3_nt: TGCAGTGCTAGAGCTGACAACCAAGAGACCCAGTACTTC
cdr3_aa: CSARADNQETQYF

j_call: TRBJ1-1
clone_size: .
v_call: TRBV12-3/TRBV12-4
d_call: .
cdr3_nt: TGTGCCAGCAGTCTAGAAGGGGGGTACACTGAAGCTTTCTTT
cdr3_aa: CASSLEGGYTEAFF

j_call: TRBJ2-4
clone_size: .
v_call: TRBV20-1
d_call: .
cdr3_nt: TGCTGTGCTAGGCACCCACAGGGTCCGGATTTAAACATTCAGTACTTC
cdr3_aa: CCARHPQGPDLNIQYF

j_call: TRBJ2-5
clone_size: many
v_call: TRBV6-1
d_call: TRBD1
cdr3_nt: TGTGCCAGCAGTCTCGGACAGGGGATCGAGACCCAGTACTTC
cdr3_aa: CASSLGQGIETQYF

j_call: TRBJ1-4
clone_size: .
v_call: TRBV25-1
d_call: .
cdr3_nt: TGTGCCAGCAGTGACAGGGTGGAGGAAAAACTGTTTTTT
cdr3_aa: CASSDRVEEKLFF

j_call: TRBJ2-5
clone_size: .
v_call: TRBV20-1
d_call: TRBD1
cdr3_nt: TGCAGTGCTAGAGAGGGACAGGGGGCGCGCGATCGAGAGACCCAGTACTTC
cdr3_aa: CSAREGQGARDRETQYF

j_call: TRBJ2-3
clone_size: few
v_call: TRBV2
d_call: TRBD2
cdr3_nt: TGTGCCAGCATCCTAAATCGAGGACTAGCGGGAGGGACAGATACGCAGTATTTT
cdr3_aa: CASILNRGLAGGTDTQYF

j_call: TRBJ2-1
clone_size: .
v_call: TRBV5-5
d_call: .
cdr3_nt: TGTGCCAGCAGCTTGCAGGGCATGGGGTATCGGAATGAGCAGTTCTTC
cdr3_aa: CASSLQGMGYRNEQFF

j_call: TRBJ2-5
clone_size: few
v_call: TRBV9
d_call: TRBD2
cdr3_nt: TGTGCCAGCAGCCCCCCAGCGGGGAGGAGGGAAGAGACCCAGTACTTC
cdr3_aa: CASSPPAGRREETQYF

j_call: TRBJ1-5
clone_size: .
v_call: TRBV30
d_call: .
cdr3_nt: TGTGTCTGGAGTCGAGAGCTGAATCAGCCCCAGCATTTT
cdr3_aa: CVWSRELNQPQHF

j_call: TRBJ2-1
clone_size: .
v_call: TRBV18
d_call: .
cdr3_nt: TGTGCCAGCTCACCACAAGCCCCCACGGGGGACTCCTACAATGAGCAGTTCTTC
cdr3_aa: CASSPQAPTGDSYNEQFF

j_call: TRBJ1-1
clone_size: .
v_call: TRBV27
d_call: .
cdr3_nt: TGTGCCAGCAGTTTATCGTTACAGACCGGCACTGAAGCTTTCTTT
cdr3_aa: CASSLSLQTGTEAFF

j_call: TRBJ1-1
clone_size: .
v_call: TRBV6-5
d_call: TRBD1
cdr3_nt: TGTGCCAGCAGTTATCGCCGGGACAGAATGAACACTGAAGCTTTCTTT
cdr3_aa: CASSYRRDRMNTEAFF

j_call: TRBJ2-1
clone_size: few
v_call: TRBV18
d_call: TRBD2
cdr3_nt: TGTGCCAGCTCACCACGATCCCCGGGAGGGCGGGATGAGCAGTTCTTC
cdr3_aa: CASSPRSPGGRDEQFF

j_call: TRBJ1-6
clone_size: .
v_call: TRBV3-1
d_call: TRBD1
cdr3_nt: TGTGCCAGCAGCCAAAGACAGGGTGGAGAATCACCCCTCCACTTT
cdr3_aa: CASSQRQGGESPLHF

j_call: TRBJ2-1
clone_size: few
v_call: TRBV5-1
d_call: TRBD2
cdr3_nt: TGCGCCAGCAGCTCTTCGACTAGCGGGAGCTCCTACAATGAGCAGTTCTTC
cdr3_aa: CASSSSTSGSSYNEQFF

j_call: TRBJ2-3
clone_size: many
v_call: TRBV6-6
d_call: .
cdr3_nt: TGTGCCAGCAGAGGCTTTGACACAGATACGCAGTATTTT
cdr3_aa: CASRGFDTDTQYF

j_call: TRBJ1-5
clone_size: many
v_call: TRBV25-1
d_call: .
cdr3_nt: TGTGCCAGCAGTCAGGGTGATCAGCCCCAGCATTTT
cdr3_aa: CASSQGDQPQHF

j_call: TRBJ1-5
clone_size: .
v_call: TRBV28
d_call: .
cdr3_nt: TGTGCCAGCAGTTTAGTCGGGGGGTTGGTTCAGCCCCAGCATTTT
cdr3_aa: CASSLVGGLVQPQHF

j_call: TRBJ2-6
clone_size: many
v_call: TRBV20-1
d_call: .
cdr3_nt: TGCAGTGCTTTACCCCAGGGGTTTGGGGCCAACGTCCTGACTTTC
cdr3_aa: CSALPQGFGANVLTF

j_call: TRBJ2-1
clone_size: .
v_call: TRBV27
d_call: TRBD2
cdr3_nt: TGTGCCAGCAGTTTAGCTATGGACAGACTAGCGGCCTACAATGAGCAGTTCTTC
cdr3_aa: CASSLAMDRLAAYNEQFF

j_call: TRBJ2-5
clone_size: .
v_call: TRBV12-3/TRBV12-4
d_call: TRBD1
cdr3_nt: TGTGCCAGCAGTTTTAGACAGGGGGGAAGGCACCAAGAGACCCAGTACTTC
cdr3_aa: CASSFRQGGRHQETQYF

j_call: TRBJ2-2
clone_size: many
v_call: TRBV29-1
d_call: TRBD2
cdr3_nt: TGCAGCGTTGAAGTCGGGGGGGTGAACACCGGGGAGCTGTTTTTT
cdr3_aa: CSVEVGGVNTGELFF

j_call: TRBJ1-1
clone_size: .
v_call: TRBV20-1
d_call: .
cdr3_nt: TGCAGTGCTAGAGATGCCGGGTTGGCGGGGTTGAGCACTGAAGCTTTCTTT
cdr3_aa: CSARDAGLAGLSTEAFF

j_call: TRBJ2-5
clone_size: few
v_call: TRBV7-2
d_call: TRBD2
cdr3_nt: TGTGCCAGCAGCTTAGACGGGGGGGCTACGGAGACCCAGTACTTC
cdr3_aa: CASSLDGGATETQYF

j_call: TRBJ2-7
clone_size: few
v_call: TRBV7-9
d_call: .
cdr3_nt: TGTGCCAGCAGCTTGGCCTATTACGAGCAGTACTTC
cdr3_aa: CASSLAYYEQYF

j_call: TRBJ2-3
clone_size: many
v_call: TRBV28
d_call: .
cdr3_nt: TGTGCCAGCAGTTTCGGCGGGGCAGATACGCAGTATTTT
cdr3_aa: CASSFGGADTQYF

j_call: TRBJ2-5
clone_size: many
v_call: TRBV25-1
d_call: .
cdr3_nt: TGTGCCAGCAGTGCGAGACAAGGCGGAGAGACCCAGTACTTC
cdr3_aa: CASSARQGGETQYF

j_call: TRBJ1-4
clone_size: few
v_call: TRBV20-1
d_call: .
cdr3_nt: TGCAGTGCTAGCGTTGCCGGGACTGCCATCGAAAAACTGTTTTTT
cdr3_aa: CSASVAGTAIEKLFF

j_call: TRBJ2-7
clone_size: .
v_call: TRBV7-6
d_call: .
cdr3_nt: TGTGCCAGCAGCCGGGTAGCTGGAGGGGGATCATACGAGCAGTACTTC
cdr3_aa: CASSRVAGGGSYEQYF

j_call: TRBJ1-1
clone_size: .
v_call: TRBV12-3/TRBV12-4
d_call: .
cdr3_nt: TGTGCCAGCAGTTTGGGCGCAACGAACACTGAAGCTTTCTTT
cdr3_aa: CASSLGATNTEAFF

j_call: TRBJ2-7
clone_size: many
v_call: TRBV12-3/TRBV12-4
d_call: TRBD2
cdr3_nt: TGTGCCAGCAGTTCCGGACTAGCGGGGGTGGAGTACTTC
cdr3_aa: CASSSGLAGVEYF

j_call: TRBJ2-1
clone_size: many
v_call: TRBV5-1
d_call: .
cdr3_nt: TGCGCCAGCAGCTCAGGGACCAATGAGCAGTTCTTC
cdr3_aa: CASSSGTNEQFF

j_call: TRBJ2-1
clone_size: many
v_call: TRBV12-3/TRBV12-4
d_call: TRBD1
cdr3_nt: TGTGCCAGCAGTTTCGCGGGACAGGGGGGATACAATGAGCAGTTCTTC
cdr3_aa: CASSFAGQGGYNEQFF

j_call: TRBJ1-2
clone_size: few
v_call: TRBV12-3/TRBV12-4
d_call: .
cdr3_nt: TGTGCCAGCAACCACCACCTGTATGGCTACACCTTC
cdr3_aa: CASNHHLYGYTF

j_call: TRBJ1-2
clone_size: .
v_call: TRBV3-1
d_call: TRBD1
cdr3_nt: TGTGCCAGCAGCCAGAACAGGGGGAACTATGGCTACACCTTC
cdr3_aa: CASSQNRGNYGYTF

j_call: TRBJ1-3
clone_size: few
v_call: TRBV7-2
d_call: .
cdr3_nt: TGTGCCAGCAGCTTAGTACCCCAGGGGTCTACTGGAAACACCATATATTTT
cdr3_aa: CASSLVPQGSTGNTIYF

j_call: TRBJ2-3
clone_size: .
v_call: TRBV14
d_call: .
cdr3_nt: TGTGCCAGCAGCCAAAGATTTACAGATACGCAGTATTTT
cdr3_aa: CASSQRFTDTQYF

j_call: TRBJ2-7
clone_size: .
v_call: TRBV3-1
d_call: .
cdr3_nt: TGTGCCAGCAGCCCCTGGGGAGGTCTCTACGAGCAGTACTTC
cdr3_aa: CASSPWGGLYEQYF

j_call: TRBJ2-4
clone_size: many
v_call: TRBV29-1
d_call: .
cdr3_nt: TGCAGCGTTGGACCAGCAAGTGAAAACATTCAGTACTTC
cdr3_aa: CSVGPASENIQYF